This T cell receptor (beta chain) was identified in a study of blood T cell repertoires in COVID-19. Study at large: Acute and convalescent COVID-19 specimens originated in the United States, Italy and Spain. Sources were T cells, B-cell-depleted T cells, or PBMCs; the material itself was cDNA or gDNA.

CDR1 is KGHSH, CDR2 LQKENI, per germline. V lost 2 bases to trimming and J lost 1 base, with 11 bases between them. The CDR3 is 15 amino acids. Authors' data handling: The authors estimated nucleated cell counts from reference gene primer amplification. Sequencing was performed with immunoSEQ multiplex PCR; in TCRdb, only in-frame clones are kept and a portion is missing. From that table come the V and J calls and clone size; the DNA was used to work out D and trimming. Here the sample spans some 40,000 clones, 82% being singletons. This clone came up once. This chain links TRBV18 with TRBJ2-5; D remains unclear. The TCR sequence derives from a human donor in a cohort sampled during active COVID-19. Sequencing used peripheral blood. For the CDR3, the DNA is TGTGCCAGCTCACCATTGCAGCGACTCCAAGAGACCCAGTACTTC. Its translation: CASSPLQRLQETQYF.